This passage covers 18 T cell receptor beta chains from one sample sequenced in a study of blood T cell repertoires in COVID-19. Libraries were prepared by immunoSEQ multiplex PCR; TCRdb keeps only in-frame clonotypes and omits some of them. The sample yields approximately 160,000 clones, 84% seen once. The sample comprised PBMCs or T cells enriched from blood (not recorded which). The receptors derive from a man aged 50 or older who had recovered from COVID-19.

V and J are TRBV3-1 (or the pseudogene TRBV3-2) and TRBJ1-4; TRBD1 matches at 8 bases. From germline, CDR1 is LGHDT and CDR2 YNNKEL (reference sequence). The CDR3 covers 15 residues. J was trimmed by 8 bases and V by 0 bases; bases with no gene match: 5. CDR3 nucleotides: TGTGCCAGCAGCCAAGAGACAGGGGCGGGGGAAAAACTGTTTTTT. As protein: CASSQETGAGEKLFF.

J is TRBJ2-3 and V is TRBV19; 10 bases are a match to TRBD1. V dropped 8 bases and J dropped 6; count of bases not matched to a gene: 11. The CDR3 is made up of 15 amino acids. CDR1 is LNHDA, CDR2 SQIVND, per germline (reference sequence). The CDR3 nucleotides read TGTGCCAGTGCCCGGACGGGACAGGGGTTCGATACGCAGTATTTT. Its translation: CASARTGQGFDTQYF.

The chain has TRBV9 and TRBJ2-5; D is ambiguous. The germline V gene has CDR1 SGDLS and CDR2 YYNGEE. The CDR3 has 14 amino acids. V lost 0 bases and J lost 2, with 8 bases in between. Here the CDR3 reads CASSVGLAQETQYF. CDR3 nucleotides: TGTGCCAGCAGCGTAGGTTTAGCTCAAGAGACCCAGTACTTC.

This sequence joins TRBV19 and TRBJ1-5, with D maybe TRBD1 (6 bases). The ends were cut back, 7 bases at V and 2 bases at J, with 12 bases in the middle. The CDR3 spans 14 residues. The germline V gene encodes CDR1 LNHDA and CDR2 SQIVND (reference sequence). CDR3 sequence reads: CASTLWGRNQPQHF. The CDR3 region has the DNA TGTGCCAGTACCCTGTGGGGGCGCAATCAGCCCCAGCATTTT.

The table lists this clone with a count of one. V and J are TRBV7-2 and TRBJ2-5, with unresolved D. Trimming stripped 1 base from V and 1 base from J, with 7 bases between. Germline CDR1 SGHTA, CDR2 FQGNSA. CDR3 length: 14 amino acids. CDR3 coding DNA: TGTGCCAGCAGCTTAGAAATCAGCCAAGAGACCCAGTACTTC. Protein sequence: CASSLEISQETQYF.

CDR3 coding DNA: TGTGCCAGCAGGCGGACTCAAGGGGGGGCCAACGTCCTGACTTTC. Amino acid sequence: CASRRTQGGANVLTF. The chain recombines TRBV6-5 with TRBJ2-6; D is possibly TRBD2 (5 bases). CDR1 is MNHEY, CDR2 SVGAGI, per germline. This CDR3 has 15 residues. Trimming left V 6 bases short and J 4 bases short, with 13 bases between.

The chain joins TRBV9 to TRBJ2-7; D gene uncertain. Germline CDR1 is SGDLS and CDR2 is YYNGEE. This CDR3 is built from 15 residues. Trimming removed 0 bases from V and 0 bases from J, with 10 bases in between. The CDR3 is CASSVGSPSSYEQYF. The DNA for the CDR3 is TGTGCCAGCAGCGTAGGTTCGCCGAGCTCCTACGAGCAGTACTTC.

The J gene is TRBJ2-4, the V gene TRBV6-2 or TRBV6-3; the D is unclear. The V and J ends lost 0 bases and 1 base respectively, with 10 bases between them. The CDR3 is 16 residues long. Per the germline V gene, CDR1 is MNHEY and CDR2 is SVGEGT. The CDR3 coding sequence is TGTGCCAGCAGTTACTCTGCCAGTCCGGCCAAAAACATTCAGTACTTC. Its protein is CASSYSASPAKNIQYF.

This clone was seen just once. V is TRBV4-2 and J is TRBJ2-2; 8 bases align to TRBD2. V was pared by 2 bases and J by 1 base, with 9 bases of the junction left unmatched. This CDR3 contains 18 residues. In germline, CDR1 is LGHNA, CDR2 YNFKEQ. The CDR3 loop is CASSQHTTGGRNTGELFF. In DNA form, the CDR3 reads TGTGCCAGCAGCCAACATACTACGGGGGGGCGGAACACCGGGGAGCTGTTTTTT.

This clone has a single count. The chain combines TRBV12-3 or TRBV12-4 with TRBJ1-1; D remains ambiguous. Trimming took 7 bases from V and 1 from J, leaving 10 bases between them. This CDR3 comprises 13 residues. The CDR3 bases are TGTGCCAGCATGTCGGGAAGGAACACTGAAGCTTTCTTT. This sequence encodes CASMSGRNTEAFF.

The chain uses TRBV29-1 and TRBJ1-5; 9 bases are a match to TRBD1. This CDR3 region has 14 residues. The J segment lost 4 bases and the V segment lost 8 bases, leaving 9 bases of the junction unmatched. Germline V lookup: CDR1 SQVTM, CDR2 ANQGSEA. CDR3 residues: CSPGDRESNQPQHF. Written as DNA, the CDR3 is TGCAGCCCGGGGGACAGGGAATCGAATCAGCCCCAGCATTTT.

As DNA, the CDR3 is TGTGCCAGTAGTACGACAGGGACGCAGTACTTC. Protein product: CASSTTGTQYF. V is TRBV19 and J is TRBJ2-5; 7 bases align to TRBD1. The germline V gene encodes CDR1 LNHDA and CDR2 SQIVND (reference sequence). V dropped 4 bases and J dropped 11; count of bases not matched to a gene: 4. The CDR3 covers 11 residues.

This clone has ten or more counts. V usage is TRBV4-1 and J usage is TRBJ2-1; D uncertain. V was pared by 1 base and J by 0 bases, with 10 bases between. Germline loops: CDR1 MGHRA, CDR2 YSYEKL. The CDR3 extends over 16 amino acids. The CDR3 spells CASSQVNILSYNEQFF. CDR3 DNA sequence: TGCGCCAGCAGCCAAGTTAACATCCTCTCCTACAATGAGCAGTTCTTC.

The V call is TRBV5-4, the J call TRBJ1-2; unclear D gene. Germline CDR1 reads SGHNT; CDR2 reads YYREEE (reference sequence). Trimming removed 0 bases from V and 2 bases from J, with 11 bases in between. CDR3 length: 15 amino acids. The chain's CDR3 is CASSLGGGWNYGYTF. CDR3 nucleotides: TGTGCCAGCAGCTTGGGGGGAGGCTGGAACTATGGCTACACCTTC.

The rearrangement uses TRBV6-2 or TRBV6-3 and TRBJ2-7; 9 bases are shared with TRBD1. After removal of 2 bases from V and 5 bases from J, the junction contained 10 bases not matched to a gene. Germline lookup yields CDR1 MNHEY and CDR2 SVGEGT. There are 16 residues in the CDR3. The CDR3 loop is CASSYTAGQGTHEQYF. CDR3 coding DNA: TGTGCCAGCAGTTACACGGCCGGACAGGGGACCCACGAGCAGTACTTC.

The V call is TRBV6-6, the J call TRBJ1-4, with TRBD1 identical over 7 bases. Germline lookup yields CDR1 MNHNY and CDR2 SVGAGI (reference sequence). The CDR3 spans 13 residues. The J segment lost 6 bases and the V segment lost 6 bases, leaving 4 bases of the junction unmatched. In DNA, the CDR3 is TGTGCCAGCAGCGACAGGGTGGATGAAAAACTGTTTTTT. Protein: CASSDRVDEKLFF.

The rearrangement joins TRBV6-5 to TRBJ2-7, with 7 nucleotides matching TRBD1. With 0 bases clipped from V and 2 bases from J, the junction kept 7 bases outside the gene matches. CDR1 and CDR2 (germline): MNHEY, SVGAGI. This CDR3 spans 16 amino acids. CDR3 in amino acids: CASSYSTGQRAYEQYF. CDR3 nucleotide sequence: TGTGCCAGCAGTTACTCGACGGGACAGCGAGCCTACGAGCAGTACTTC.

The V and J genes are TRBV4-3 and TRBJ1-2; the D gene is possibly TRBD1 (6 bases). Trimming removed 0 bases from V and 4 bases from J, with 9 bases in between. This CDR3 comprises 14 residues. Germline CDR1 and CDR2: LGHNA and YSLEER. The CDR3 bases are TGCGCCAGCAGCCAAGAGCCAGGGGCCTATGGCTACACCTTC. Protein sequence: CASSQEPGAYGYTF.